One sample yielded the 3 T cell receptor beta chains listed below, sequenced in a study of blood T cell repertoires in COVID-19. The data were produced by immunoSEQ multiplex PCR, yet TCRdb's version contains in-frame clones alone and is incomplete. The profile covers some 130,000 clones, with approximately 88% appearing a single time and about 9.4% taken by the ten largest. The sequenced sample consisted of peripheral blood. These receptors were collected from a man over 45 with acute or convalescent COVID-19.

The rearrangement joins TRBV6-1 to TRBJ2-1; 7 positions match TRBD2. Germline lookup yields CDR1 MNHNS and CDR2 SASEGT. V shed 2 bases, J shed 3 bases, and the junction held 16 bases outside the gene matches. There are 19 residues in the CDR3. The CDR3 loop reads CASSERLGSSGYLYNEQFF. For the CDR3, the DNA is TGTGCCAGCAGTGAAAGACTGGGCTCTAGCGGTTATCTCTACAATGAGCAGTTCTTC.

The rearrangement uses TRBV27 and TRBJ2-7, with 8 bases aligning to TRBD1. The CDR3 is made up of 14 amino acids. Germline CDR1 is MNHEY and CDR2 is SMNVEV (reference sequence). Trimming at V came to 5 bases and at J to 3 bases, leaving 6 bases not matched to a gene. The CDR3 DNA follows: TGTGCCAGCAGTCGGGACAGGAAGAGCTACGAGCAGTACTTC. Protein: CASSRDRKSYEQYF.

V and J are TRBV7-2 and TRBJ1-3; TRBD1 is a possible D gene (5 bases). CDR1 and CDR2 from the germline V gene are SGHTA and FQGNSA. The V and J ends lost 4 bases and 4 bases respectively, with 11 bases between them. The CDR3 loop spans 14 amino acids. The CDR3 DNA reads as TGTGCCAGCAGCTACTCGGGGGGGGGAAACACCATATATTTT. Its protein product is CASSYSGGGNTIYF.